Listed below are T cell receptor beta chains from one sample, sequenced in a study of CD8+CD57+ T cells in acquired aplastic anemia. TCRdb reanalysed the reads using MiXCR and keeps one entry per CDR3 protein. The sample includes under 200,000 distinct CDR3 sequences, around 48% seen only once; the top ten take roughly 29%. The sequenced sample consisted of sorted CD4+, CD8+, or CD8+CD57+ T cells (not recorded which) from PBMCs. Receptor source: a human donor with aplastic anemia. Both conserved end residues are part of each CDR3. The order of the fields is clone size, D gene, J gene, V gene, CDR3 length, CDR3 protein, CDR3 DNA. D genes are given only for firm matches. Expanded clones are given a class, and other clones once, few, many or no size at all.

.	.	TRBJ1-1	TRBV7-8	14	CASSLAALGTEAFF	TGTGCCAGCAGCTTAGCGGCTCTAGGGACTGAAGCTTTCTTT
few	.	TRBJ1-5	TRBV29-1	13	CSVEEDRYQPQHF	TGCAGCGTTGAAGAAGACAGGTATCAGCCCCAGCATTTT
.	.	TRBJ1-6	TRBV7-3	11	CASSPGFPLHF	TGTGCCAGCAGTCCAGGGTTTCCCCTCCACTTT
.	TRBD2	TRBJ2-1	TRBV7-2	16	CASSLGLLAGNNEQFF	TGTGCCAGCAGCTTAGGGCTGCTAGCGGGGAACAATGAGCAGTTCTTC
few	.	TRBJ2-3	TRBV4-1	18	CASSHPNPPQPITDTQYF	TGCGCCAGCAGCCACCCAAACCCGCCCCAACCTATCACAGATACGCAGTATTTT
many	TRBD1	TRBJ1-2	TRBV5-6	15	CASSLLGQGAQGYTF	TGTGCCAGCAGCTTGTTAGGACAGGGGGCGCAGGGCTACACCTTC
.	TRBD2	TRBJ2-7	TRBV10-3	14	CAISEPGLAYGQYF	TGTGCCATCAGTGAACCGGGACTAGCTTACGGGCAGTACTTC
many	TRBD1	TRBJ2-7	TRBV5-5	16	CASSSQGDRATSEQYF	TGTGCCAGCAGCTCCCAGGGGGATCGGGCTACCTCCGAGCAGTACTTC
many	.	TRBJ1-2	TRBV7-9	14	CASGNTGLLWGYTF	TGTGCCAGCGGCAATACAGGGTTACTATGGGGCTACACCTTC
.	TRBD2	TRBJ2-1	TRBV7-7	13	CASSLESGGEQFF	TGTGCTAGCAGCTTAGAGAGCGGGGGTGAGCAGTTCTTC
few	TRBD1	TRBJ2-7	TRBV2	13	CASTGQGAREQYF	TGTGCCAGCACTGGACAGGGGGCGCGGGAGCAGTACTTC
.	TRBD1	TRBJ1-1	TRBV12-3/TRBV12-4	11	CASSRTGKAFF	TGTGCCAGCAGCAGGACAGGGAAAGCTTTCTTT
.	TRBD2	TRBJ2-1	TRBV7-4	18	CASSSRTGLESSYNEQFF	TGTGCCAGCAGCTCCCGGACTGGACTAGAGAGCTCCTACAATGAGCAGTTCTTC
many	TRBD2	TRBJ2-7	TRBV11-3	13	CASSGQSGIEQYF	TGTGCCAGCAGCGGACAAAGCGGGATTGAGCAGTACTTC
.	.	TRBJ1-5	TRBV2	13	CASSVRGNQPQHF	TGTGCCAGCAGTGTTCGGGGAAATCAGCCCCAGCATTTT
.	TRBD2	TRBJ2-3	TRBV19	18	CASSWGLAGGPGGDTQYF	TGTGCCAGTAGTTGGGGCCTAGCGGGAGGGCCAGGAGGAGATACGCAGTATTTT
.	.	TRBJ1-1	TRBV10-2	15	CASREVAGPNTEAFF	TGCGCCAGCAGGGAAGTCGCAGGACCGAACACTGAAGCTTTCTTT